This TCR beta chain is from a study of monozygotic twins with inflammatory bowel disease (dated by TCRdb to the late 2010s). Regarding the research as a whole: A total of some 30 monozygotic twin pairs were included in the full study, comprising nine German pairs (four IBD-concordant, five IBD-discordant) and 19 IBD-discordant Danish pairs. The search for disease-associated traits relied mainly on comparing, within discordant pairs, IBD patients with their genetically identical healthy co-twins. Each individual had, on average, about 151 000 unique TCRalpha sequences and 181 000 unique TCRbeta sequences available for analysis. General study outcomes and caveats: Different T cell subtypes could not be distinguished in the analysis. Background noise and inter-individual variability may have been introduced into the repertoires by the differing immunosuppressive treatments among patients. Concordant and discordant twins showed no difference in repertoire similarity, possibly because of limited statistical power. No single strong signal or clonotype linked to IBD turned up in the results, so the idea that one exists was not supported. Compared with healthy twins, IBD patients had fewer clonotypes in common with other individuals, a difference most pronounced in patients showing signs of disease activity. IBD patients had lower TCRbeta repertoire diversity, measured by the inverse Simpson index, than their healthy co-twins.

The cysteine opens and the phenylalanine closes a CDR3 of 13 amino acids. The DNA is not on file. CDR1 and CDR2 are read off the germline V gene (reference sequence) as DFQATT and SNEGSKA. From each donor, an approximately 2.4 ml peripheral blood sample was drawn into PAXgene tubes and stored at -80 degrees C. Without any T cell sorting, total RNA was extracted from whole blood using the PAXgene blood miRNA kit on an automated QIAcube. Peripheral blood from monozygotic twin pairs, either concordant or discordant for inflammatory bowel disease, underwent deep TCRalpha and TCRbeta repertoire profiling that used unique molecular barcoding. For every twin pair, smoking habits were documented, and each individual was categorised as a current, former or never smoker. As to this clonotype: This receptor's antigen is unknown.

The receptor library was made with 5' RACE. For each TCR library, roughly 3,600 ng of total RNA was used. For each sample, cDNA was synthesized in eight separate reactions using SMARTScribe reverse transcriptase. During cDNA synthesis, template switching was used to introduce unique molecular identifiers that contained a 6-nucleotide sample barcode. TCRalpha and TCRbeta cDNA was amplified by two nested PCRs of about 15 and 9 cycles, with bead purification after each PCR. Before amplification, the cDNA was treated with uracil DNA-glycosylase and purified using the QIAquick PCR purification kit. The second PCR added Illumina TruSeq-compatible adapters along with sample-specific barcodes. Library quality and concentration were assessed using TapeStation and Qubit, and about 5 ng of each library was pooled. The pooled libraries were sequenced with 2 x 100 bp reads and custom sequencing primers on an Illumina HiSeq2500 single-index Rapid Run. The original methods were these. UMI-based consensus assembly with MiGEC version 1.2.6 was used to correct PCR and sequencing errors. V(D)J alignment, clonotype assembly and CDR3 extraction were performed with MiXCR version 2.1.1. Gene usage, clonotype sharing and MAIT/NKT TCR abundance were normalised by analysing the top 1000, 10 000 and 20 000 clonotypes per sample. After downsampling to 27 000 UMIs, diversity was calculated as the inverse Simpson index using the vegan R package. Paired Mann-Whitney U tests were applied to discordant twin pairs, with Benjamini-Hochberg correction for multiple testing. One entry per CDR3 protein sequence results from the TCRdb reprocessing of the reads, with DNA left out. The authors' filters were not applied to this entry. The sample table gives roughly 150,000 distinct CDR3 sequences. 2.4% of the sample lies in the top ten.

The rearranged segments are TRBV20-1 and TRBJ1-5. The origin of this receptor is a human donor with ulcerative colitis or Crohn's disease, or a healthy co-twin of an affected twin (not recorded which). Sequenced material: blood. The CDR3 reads CSARPDSNQPQHF.